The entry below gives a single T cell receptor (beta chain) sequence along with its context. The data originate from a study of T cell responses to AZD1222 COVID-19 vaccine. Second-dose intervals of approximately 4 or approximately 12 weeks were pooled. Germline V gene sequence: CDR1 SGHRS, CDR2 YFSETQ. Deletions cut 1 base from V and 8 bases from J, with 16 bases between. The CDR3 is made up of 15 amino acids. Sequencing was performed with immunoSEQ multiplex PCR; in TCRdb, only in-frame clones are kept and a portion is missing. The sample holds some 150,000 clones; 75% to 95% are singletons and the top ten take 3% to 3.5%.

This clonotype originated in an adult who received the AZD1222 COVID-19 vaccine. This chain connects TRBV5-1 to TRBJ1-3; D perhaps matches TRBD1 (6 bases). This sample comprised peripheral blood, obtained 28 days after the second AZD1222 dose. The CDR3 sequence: CASSLTGQYRDTIYF. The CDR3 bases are TGCGCCAGCAGCTTGACCGGACAGTATAGGGACACCATATATTTT.